What follows is one TCR beta chain and its context. What it recognizes is unknown. The data are from a study of chemoradiotherapy in HPV16-positive cancers. Regarding the study as a whole: For HPV16-positive patients, expanding HPV-responsive T cells associated with longer recurrence-free survival. Functional assays defining HPV-specific T cells used only two HPV16-positive patients. Candidate HPV-specific clones and E7-related TCR motifs grew in tumor during treatment.

Sequenced by immunoSEQ multiplex PCR; TCRdb stores in-frame clones only, minus some. The data hold 40,000 to 60,000 clones, with more than 75% observed a single time. V was shortened by 5 bases and J by 7 bases, with 11 bases between the two germline ends. This CDR3 has 13 residues. CDR1 and CDR2 (germline): LNHDA, SQIVND (reference sequence). Repeated repertoire sampling spanned the course of chemoradiotherapy. This receptor was taken from a human donor with HPV-associated anogenital cancer. V gene TRBV19 combines with J gene TRBJ2-2, with D possibly being TRBD1 (6 bases). Here the sequenced sample was blood, taken from a patient who underwent chemoradiotherapy. The CDR3 spells CASSPTGLGELFF. CDR3 coding DNA: TGTGCCAGTAGTCCCACAGGGCTCGGGGAGCTGTTTTTT.